These 14 T cell receptor beta chains were all obtained from the same sample, sequenced in a study of shared clonotypes between healthy human individuals. This table comes from immunoSEQ multiplex PCR, and its TCRdb copy is limited to in-frame clones, with some not included. Among about a million clones listed, approximately 76% were seen once. Sequencing was done on a sample of memory CD4+ T cells sorted from blood. The subset was: CD45RA-negative fraction. The receptors here all came from a man younger than 35 in good health.

The genes are TRBV7-2 and TRBJ2-7, with unresolved D. This CDR3 is built from 15 residues. Germline CDR1 reads SGHTA; CDR2 reads FQGNSA. The V end lost 1 base, the J end lost 5 bases, and 15 bases lay between the germline ends. Written as DNA, the CDR3 is TGTGCCAGCAGCTTAGGTGGGCGGCAGAGCGACGAGCAGTACTTC. Translation gives CASSLGGRQSDEQYF.

The CDR3 protein is CASSGGGRYEQYF. The CDR3 DNA reads as TGTGCCAGCAGTGGAGGGGGTAGGTACGAGCAGTACTTC. The rearrangement links TRBV25-1 to TRBJ2-5; D is possibly TRBD1 (6 bases). The J call may not be correct, given that the DNA end is closer to TRBJ2-7. Germline V lookup: CDR1 MGHDK, CDR2 SYGVNS. The CDR3 has 13 amino acids.

The V call is TRBV5-1, the J call TRBJ1-3; possibly TRBD1 for D (5 bases). Germline assignment: CDR1 SGHRS and CDR2 YFSETQ. The CDR3 loop spans 17 amino acids. Trimming pared 0 bases from V and 0 bases from J, leaving 13 bases between. CDR3 DNA: TGCGCCAGCAGCTTGGCCCGGGACTCGGGCTCTGGAAACACCATATATTTT. It codes for CASSLARDSGSGNTIYF.

The CDR3: CASSSQGPLYEQYF. Written as DNA, the CDR3 is TGCGCCAGCAGCTCGCAGGGGCCGTTGTACGAGCAGTACTTC. The chain recombines TRBV5-1 with TRBJ2-7, with D maybe TRBD1 (6 bases). CDR1 SGHRS and CDR2 YFSETQ come from the germline V gene. With 3 bases removed from V and 4 bases from J, the gap between germline ends came to 14 bases. The length of the CDR3 is 14 residues.

With regard to this clone: This may be a read error: a much more frequent sequence differs by one nucleotide. The CDR3 here is CASSFGQSYEQYF. As DNA, the CDR3 is TGTGCCAGCAGCTTCGGACAGTCCTACGAGCAGTACTTC. The V call is TRBV4-2, the J call TRBJ2-5; D is possibly TRBD1 (6 bases). The J call may be faulty, since TRBJ2-7 better matches the DNA end. The V gene's germline CDR1 is LGHNA and CDR2 YNFKEQ. The CDR3 spans 13 residues.

J is TRBJ2-4 and V is TRBV10-2, with D possibly being TRBD2 (7 bases). Trimming removed 0 bases from V and 9 bases from J, with 12 bases in between. The CDR3 has 14 amino acids. CDR1 is WSHSY, CDR2 SAAADI, per germline. The CDR3 nucleotides are TGCGCCAGCAGTGAGTCGGGGAGGGGGGGCATTCAGTACTTC. Protein: CASSESGRGGIQYF.

There are a few counts of this clone. The chain joins TRBV5-1 to TRBJ1-2, with 8 bases fitting TRBD1. Germline V gene lookup returns CDR1 SGHRS and CDR2 YFSETQ. V shed 0 bases and J 3 bases; nucleotides not matched to a gene: 7. The length of the CDR3 is 16 residues. CDR3 sequence (DNA): TGCGCCAGCAGCTTGGGCAGGGGGCCAACAGACTATGGCTACACCTTC. Its protein is CASSLGRGPTDYGYTF. Based on the CDR3 plus reference TRBV5-1 and TRBJ1-2, the full variable domain is KAGVTQTPRYLIKTRGQQVTLSCSPISGHRSVSWYQQTPGQGLQFLFEYFSETQRNKGNFPGRFSGRQFSNSRSEMNVSTLELGDSALYLCASSLGRGPTDYGYTFGSGTRLTVV.

The chain carries TRBV18 and TRBJ1-4; 10 positions match TRBD1. Per the germline V gene, CDR1 is KGHSH and CDR2 is LQKENI. The CDR3 consists of 14 residues. V lost 3 bases to trimming and J lost 5 bases; unmatched junction nucleotides: 0. The CDR3 nucleotides are TGTGCCAGCTCACCGGACAGGGGGAATGAAAAACTGTTTTTT. Protein product: CASSPDRGNEKLFF.

The chain is built from TRBV7-2 and TRBJ2-1; D not certain. Germline CDR1 SGHTA, CDR2 FQGNSA. This CDR3 spans 13 amino acids. The V and J ends lost 8 bases and 6 bases respectively, with 14 bases between them. In DNA form, the CDR3 reads TGTGCCAGCCAGGCCCTCTTCCCCAATGAGCAGTTCTTC. It is translated as CASQALFPNEQFF.

The V call is TRBV15, the J call TRBJ1-3; a weak D match, TRBD1 (5 bases). CDR1 LNHNV and CDR2 YYDKDF come from the germline V gene (reference sequence). V lost 0 bases to trimming and J lost 0 bases, with 9 bases between them. The CDR3 extends over 16 amino acids. The CDR3 sequence: CATSRDWGSSGNTIYF. The CDR3 bases are TGTGCCACCAGCAGAGATTGGGGCAGCTCTGGAAACACCATATATTTT.

The chain joins TRBV6-4 to TRBJ2-3; D call uncertain. The germline CDR1 and CDR2 sequences are MRHNA and SNTAGT. V was shortened by 6 bases and J by 0 bases, with 7 bases between the two germline ends. The CDR3 is made up of 13 amino acids. The CDR3 DNA reads TGTGCCAGCAGAAGGGATAGCACAGATACGCAGTATTTT. It translates to CASRRDSTDTQYF.

This chain joins TRBV7-8 and TRBJ1-2, with D perhaps matching TRBD1 (5 bases). Trimming took 5 bases from V and 2 from J, leaving 12 bases between them. The CDR3 runs 14 residues. From germline, CDR1 is SGHVS and CDR2 FQNEAQ. CDR3 sequence (DNA): TGTGCCAGCAGCCGGTTGGCAGGGAACTATGGCTACACCTTC. This sequence encodes CASSRLAGNYGYTF.

The V gene is TRBV6-1, the J gene TRBJ1-6; D is unresolved. CDR1 and CDR2 from the germline V gene are MNHNS and SASEGT. Trimming stripped 3 bases from V and 1 base from J, with 16 bases between. There are 18 residues in the CDR3. In DNA, the CDR3 is TGTGCCAGCAGTGAGGCGCGTCTGGGGATTTCCTATAATTCACCCCTCCACTTT. Its protein is CASSEARLGISYNSPLHF.

This clone was seen a single time. J is TRBJ1-2 and V is TRBV5-1, with unresolved D. V gave up 1 base and J gave up 7 bases, with 17 bases separating them. The CDR3 extends over 15 amino acids. CDR1 and CDR2 (germline): SGHRS, YFSETQ. CDR3 in amino acids: CASSLYQVVEAGYTF. CDR3 DNA: TGCGCCAGCAGCTTGTACCAGGTAGTTGAGGCTGGCTACACCTTC.